The entry below gives a single T cell receptor (beta chain) sequence along with its context. Germline loops: CDR1 SGHTA, CDR2 FQGNSA. The J segment lost 5 bases and the V segment lost 8 bases, leaving 17 bases of the junction unmatched. This CDR3 contains 17 residues. This entry is derived from a study of blood T cell repertoires in COVID-19. Study context: The origin of the acute and convalescent COVID-19 samples was the United States, Italy and Spain. T cells, B-cell-depleted T cells, or PBMCs supplied cDNA or gDNA.

In the source study's methods: Reference gene primer amplification in the assay estimated nucleated cell counts. Here immunoSEQ multiplex PCR was the method, and the copy in TCRdb shows in-frame clones only, minus some. That table gives V, J and clone size, and the DNA gave D and trimming. This table holds around 90,000 clones, approximately 86% found once. This chain uses TRBV7-2 with TRBJ1-2; 10 bases are a match to TRBD1. The source material was peripheral blood. The source is a woman in her sixties or seventies with active or convalescent COVID-19. CDR3 sequence: CASAPRQGASLIYGYTF. The CDR3 nucleotides are TGTGCCAGCGCTCCTAGACAGGGGGCGAGCCTGATTTATGGCTACACCTTC.